This entry lists 10 T cell receptor beta chains sequenced from one sample in a study of Ad26.COV2.S vaccination and SARS-CoV-2 variants. Clones were sequenced by immunoSEQ multiplex PCR, and TCRdb holds only the in-frame ones, with some missing. The data contain about 680,000 clones, roughly 90% of them singletons. Treatment noted: approximately 18 received Ad26.COV2.S at low or high dose, single or two shots; a few received placebo; per-sample allocation not given. Repertoires come from day 63 after the first vaccine or placebo injection. Material: peripheral blood, obtained in a trial of Ad26.COV2.S vaccine versus placebo. The receptors were gathered from a person between 18 and 60 years old who received the Ad26.COV2.S COVID-19 vaccine or a placebo.

Only one count was recorded for this clone. V usage is TRBV11-3 and J usage is TRBJ1-3; no clear D gene. Per the germline V gene, CDR1 is SGHNT and CDR2 is YENEEA. Trimming pared 5 bases from V and 0 bases from J, leaving 14 bases between. This CDR3 has 16 amino acids. The CDR3 region is CASSRRSVSSGNTIYF. CDR3 nucleotide sequence: TGTGCCAGCAGCCGGAGATCCGTAAGCTCTGGAAACACCATATATTTT.

This clone was recorded only once. V is TRBV30 and J is TRBJ2-7, with 8 bases that match TRBD2. The CDR3 is 13 residues long. Losses at the gene ends were 4 bases for V and 0 bases for J; bases not matched to a gene: 2. The germline V gene encodes CDR1 GTSNPN and CDR2 SVGIG (reference sequence). CDR3 nucleotides: TGTGCCTGGAAACGGGAGGGCTCCTACGAGCAGTACTTC. It translates to CAWKREGSYEQYF.

CDR3 sequence: CASSHLSGSAYEQYF. CDR3 DNA: TGTGCCAGCAGCCATCTTAGCGGGTCGGCCTACGAGCAGTACTTC. V usage is TRBV14 and J usage is TRBJ2-7; 7 positions agree with TRBD2. The CDR3 runs to 15 residues. Unmatched junction bases numbered 7, after V lost 3 bases and J lost 2 bases. In germline, CDR1 is SGHDN, CDR2 FVKESK.

The CDR3 bases are TGTGCCAGCAGCTTAGTAAAACGGATACGGGGTACGCAGTATTTT. It encodes CASSLVKRIRGTQYF. V gene TRBV11-2 combines with J gene TRBJ2-3; TRBD2 might be the D (5 bases). V gave up 1 base and J gave up 8 bases, with 16 bases separating them. From germline, CDR1 is SGHAT and CDR2 FQNNGV. This CDR3 is 15 amino acids long.

The V and J genes are TRBV5-8 and TRBJ2-5, with 9 bases that match TRBD2. This CDR3 has 16 residues. Per germline, CDR1 SGHTS and CDR2 YDEGEE. V was pared by 2 bases and J by 1 base, with 6 bases of the junction left unmatched. CDR3 DNA: TGTGCCAGCAGCTTAGGGCTAGCGGGGCGCCAAGAGACCCAGTACTTC. As protein: CASSLGLAGRQETQYF.

This rearrangement joins TRBV7-7 to TRBJ2-2, with D tentatively TRBD1 (5 bases). Trimming left V 5 bases short and J 4 bases short, with 14 bases between. The CDR3 consists of 15 residues. Germline V lookup: CDR1 SSHAT, CDR2 FNYEAQ (reference sequence). This chain's CDR3 is CASSHGAPSTGELFF. The CDR3 nucleotides read TGTGCCAGCAGCCATGGGGCCCCTTCCACCGGGGAGCTGTTTTTT.

This clone was picked up a small number of times. The chain joins TRBV29-1 to TRBJ1-1; D uncertain. The CDR3 contains 13 residues. Germline values: CDR1 SQVTM, CDR2 ANQGSEA. Trimming stripped 2 bases from V and 3 bases from J, with 10 bases between. The CDR3 DNA follows: TGCAGCGTTGAATTCAGACGGGACACTGAAGCTTTCTTT. Translating it yields CSVEFRRDTEAFF.

This clone was seen once. The gene calls are TRBV24-1 and TRBJ2-1; TRBD1 aligns across 7 bases. Germline V gene data show CDR1 as KGHDR and CDR2 as SFDVKD. There are 15 residues in the CDR3. V lost 3 bases and J lost 5; bases outside the gene matches: 6. The CDR3 spells CATSDPGTANNEQFF. CDR3 DNA sequence: TGTGCCACCAGTGATCCCGGGACAGCGAACAATGAGCAGTTCTTC.

This clone appeared a single time. This chain joins TRBV2 and TRBJ1-1; D unclear. CDR3 length: 11 amino acids. The germline V and J ends were trimmed by 2 bases and 10 bases, with 8 bases remaining between them. CDR1 and CDR2 (germline): SNHLY, FYNNEI. CDR3 nucleotide sequence: TGTGCCAGCAGTGAAAGGAATGTAGCTTTCTTT. It translates to CASSERNVAFF. The full variable domain, with the rest looked up from reference TRBV2 and TRBJ1-1, is EPEVTQTPSHQVTQMGQEVILRCVPISNHLYFYWYRQILGQKVEFLVSFYNNEISEKSEIFDDQFSVERPDGSNFTLKIRSTKLEDSAMYFCASSERNVAFFGQGTRLTVV.

V usage is TRBV25-1 and J usage is TRBJ2-2; D is undetermined. Germline V lookup: CDR1 MGHDK, CDR2 SYGVNS. V shed 2 bases and J shed 2 bases, with 0 bases lying between them. This CDR3 has 12 amino acids. The DNA for the CDR3 is TGTGCCAGCAGTGAAAACACCGGGGAGCTGTTTTTT. It encodes CASSENTGELFF.